This TCR beta chain was identified during a study of blood T cells in healthy people across ages. General study findings and limits: No one knew whether donors had CMV, which possibly confounded expanded clonotype changes. Researchers deemed the diversity estimates from one million T cells underestimates.

A second about 7 to 11 cycle PCR used barcoded and J-beta primers. In TCRdb, the 5' RACE reads were re-called with MiXCR into one record per CDR3 protein. This table holds roughly 680,000 distinct CDR3 sequences, more than 40% found once. The draw of peripheral blood yielded ten milliliters from each donor. Total RNA amounts of at least 5 micrograms were extracted per sample. This CDR3 has 20 residues. Germline V gene data show CDR1 as LGHNA and CDR2 as YNFKEQ. The V end was cut by 2 bases, the J end by 2 bases, with 25 bases between. As concerns this clonotype: Its matching antigen is unknown.

The sample consisted of blood. The chain is built from TRBV4-2 and TRBJ2-4, with TRBD1 as a possible D gene (7 bases). The TCR was taken from a woman aged 55 to 70 in good health. The CDR3 DNA is TGTGCCAGCAGCCAACGTGGGGGAGGAGAGGGGGCTCTGACCAAAAACATTCAGTACTTC. This gives the protein CASSQRGGGEGALTKNIQYF.